The sequence of this T cell receptor beta chain was determined in a study of metastatic and nonmetastatic thyroid tumors. Study background: Comparison of repertoires was carried out across blood and tumor or nodule tissue from malignant and benign thyroid patients.

Thyroid surgery was performed in patients who had received no treatment beforehand. In the source study's methods: The study's classifier, a distant-metastasis tool for papillary thyroid cancer, was built using CDR3 differences across clinicopathological groups. TCRdb re-analyzed the PCR reads using MiXCR. Clone size and V and J calls follow TCRdb, not the original study. This sample has some 33,000 clones; roughly 20% occur once, and the top ten carry less than 4%. Study-level points and caveats: The reported finding was significantly higher TCR beta diversity in malignant thyroid tumors relative to benign nodules, in blood and tumor.

There are many counts of this clone. Its target is not known. V was shortened by 1 base and J by 6 bases, with 7 bases between the two germline ends. The germline gives CDR1 LGHNA, CDR2 YSLEER. CDR3 length: 13 amino acids. Input material: tumor tissue. This TCR came from a male donor with papillary thyroid cancer or a benign thyroid nodule (not recorded which). Some clones in this sample may be carry-over from other donors' samples. V and J are TRBV4-3 and TRBJ1-5, with D unresolved. CDR3 residues: CASSQARTQPQHF. CDR3 bases: TGCGCCAGCAGCCAAGCCCGTACTCAGCCCCAGCATTTT.